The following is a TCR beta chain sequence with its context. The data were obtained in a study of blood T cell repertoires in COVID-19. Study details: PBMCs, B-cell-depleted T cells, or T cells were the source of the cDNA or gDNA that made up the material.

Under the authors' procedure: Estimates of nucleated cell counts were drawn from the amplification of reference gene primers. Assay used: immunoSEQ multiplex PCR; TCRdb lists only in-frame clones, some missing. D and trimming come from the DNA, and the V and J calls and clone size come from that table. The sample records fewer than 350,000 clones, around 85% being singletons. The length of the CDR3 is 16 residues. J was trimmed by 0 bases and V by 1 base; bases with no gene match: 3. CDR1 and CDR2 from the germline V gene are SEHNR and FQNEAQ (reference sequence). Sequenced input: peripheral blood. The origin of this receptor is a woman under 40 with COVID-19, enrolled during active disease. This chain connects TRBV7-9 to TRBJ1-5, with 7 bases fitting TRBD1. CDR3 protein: CASSLVRGHSNQPQHF. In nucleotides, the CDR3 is TGTGCCAGCAGCTTAGTTAGGGGGCATAGCAATCAGCCCCAGCATTTT.